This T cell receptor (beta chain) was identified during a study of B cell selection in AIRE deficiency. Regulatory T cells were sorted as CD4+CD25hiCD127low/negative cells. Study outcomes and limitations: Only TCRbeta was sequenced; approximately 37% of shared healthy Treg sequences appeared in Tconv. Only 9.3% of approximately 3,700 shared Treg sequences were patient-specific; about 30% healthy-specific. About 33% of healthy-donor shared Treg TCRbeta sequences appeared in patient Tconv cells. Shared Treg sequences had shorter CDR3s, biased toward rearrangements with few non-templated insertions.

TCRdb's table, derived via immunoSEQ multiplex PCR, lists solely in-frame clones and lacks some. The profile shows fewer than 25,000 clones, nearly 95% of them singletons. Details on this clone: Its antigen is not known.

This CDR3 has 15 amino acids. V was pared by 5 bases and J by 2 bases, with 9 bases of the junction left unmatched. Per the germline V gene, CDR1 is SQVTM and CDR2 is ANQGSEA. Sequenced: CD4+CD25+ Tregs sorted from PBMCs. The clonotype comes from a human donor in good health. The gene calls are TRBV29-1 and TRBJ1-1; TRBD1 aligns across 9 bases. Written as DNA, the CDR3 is TGCAGCGTTAAGAGGGACAGGGTGGTTAACACTGAAGCTTTCTTT. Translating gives CSVKRDRVVNTEAFF. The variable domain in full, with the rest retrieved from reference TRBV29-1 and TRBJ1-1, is SAVISQKPSRDICQRGTSLTIQCQVDSQVTMMFWYRQQPGQSLTLIATANQGSEATYESGFVIDKFPISRPNLTFSTLTVSNMSPEDSSIYLCSVKRDRVVNTEAFFGQGTRLTVV.